These 30 T cell receptor beta chains were all obtained from the same sample, sequenced in a study of PD-1 blockade in classical Hodgkin lymphoma (dated by TCRdb to 2018 to 2021). The intended sense of this specimen's time point label: cycle 4 day 1 (C4D1), after six to seven weeks of nivolumab. Every trial patient had relapsed after autologous stem cell transplantation, and cohorts A, B and C differed in prior brentuximab vedotin exposure. Preparation of the library involved the immunoSEQ multiplex PCR assay. The table comes from immuneACCESS by way of TCRdb, which keeps in-frame sequences with V and J called. Part of the clones is missing from these tables; in studies checked, under half for an unresolved V gene and the rest for unknown reasons. For this sample the table gives approximately 22,000 clones, of which 60% to 80% were detected only once. Roughly a fifth of the sample is held by the ten biggest clonotypes.

The material was peripheral blood mononuclear cells (PBMCs), obtained before the fourth cycle of nivolumab. These receptors were collected from a human donor with classical Hodgkin lymphoma.

The chain is built from TRBV7-2 and TRBJ2-1, with 8 nucleotides matching TRBD2. Germline CDR1 and CDR2: SGHTA and FQGNSA. The J segment lost 3 bases and the V segment lost 5 bases, leaving 6 bases of the junction unmatched. The CDR3 runs to 15 residues. In DNA, the CDR3 is TGTGCCAGCAGCCCCACTAGCGGATACTACAATGAGCAGTTCTTC. This gives the protein CASSPTSGYYNEQFF.

J is TRBJ2-7 and V is TRBV10-3, with 8 bases aligning to TRBD1. The CDR3 runs to 16 residues. The V gene end was trimmed by 0 bases and the J gene end by 2 bases; junction bases not matched to a gene: 6. Looked up from germline, CDR1 is ENHRY and CDR2 is SYGVKD. The CDR3 DNA follows: TGTGCCATCAGTGAGTCACTGCGGGACAGGCCCTACGAGCAGTACTTC. Translated: CAISESLRDRPYEQYF.

The V call is TRBV7-2, the J call TRBJ1-2; D unclear. This CDR3 comprises 13 residues. The germline CDR1 and CDR2 sequences are SGHTA and FQGNSA. Trimming cost V 4 bases and J 7 bases, with 13 bases left between them. In DNA, the CDR3 is TGTGCCAGCAGCTCCCCGCCTCAGATTGGCTACACCTTC. It encodes CASSSPPQIGYTF.

The V gene is TRBV4-2, the J gene TRBJ2-3, with TRBD1 as a possible D gene (6 bases). The V end was cut by 3 bases, the J end by 3 bases, with 10 bases between. Germline-derived CDR1 and CDR2 are LGHNA and YNFKEQ. There are 14 residues in the CDR3. CDR3 residues: CASSQGAPTDTQYF. In DNA, the CDR3 is TGTGCCAGCAGCCAGGGGGCGCCGACAGATACGCAGTATTTT.

V and J are TRBV19 and TRBJ2-7, with D perhaps TRBD1 (7 bases). The germline V gene has CDR1 LNHDA and CDR2 SQIVND (reference sequence). Deletions cut 4 bases from V and 3 bases from J, with 16 bases between. This CDR3 has 15 amino acids. This CDR3 is CASSRLGTAGYEQYF. The DNA for the CDR3 is TGTGCCAGTAGTAGGCTAGGGACAGCGGGCTACGAGCAGTACTTC. The whole variable domain, filled in from reference TRBV19 and TRBJ2-7, reads DGGITQSPKYLFRKEGQNVTLSCEQNLNHDAMYWYRQDPGQGLRLIYYSQIVNDFQKGDIAEGYSVSREKKESFPLTVTSAQKNPTAFYLCASSRLGTAGYEQYFGPGTRLTVT.

This clone was counted between two and nine times. The chain couples TRBV6-6 to TRBJ2-7; 8 bases fit TRBD1. V was clipped by 4 bases and J by 3 bases; unmatched bases: 8. Per the germline V gene, CDR1 is MNHNY and CDR2 is SVGAGI (reference sequence). The CDR3 length is 15 residues. The CDR3 nucleotides read TGTGCCAGCAGTTCTCCGGGACAGGTGAACTACGAGCAGTACTTC. The encoded protein is CASSSPGQVNYEQYF.

The chain is built from TRBV6-5 and TRBJ2-7; D is possibly TRBD1 (6 bases). From germline, CDR1 is MNHEY and CDR2 SVGAGI. The V end was cut by 2 bases, the J end by 0 bases, with 11 bases between. This CDR3 is 15 amino acids long. CDR3 region: CASSYAGVGSYEQYF. Written as DNA, the CDR3 is TGTGCCAGCAGTTACGCAGGGGTGGGCTCCTACGAGCAGTACTTC.

The chain couples TRBV28 to TRBJ2-7; 8 bases match TRBD1. V lost 5 bases to trimming and J lost 3 bases; unmatched junction nucleotides: 12. The CDR3 has 16 amino acids. Germline V lookup: CDR1 MDHEN, CDR2 SYDVKM. CDR3 DNA sequence: TGTGCCAGCAGTACCTCAACCGGGACAGGACGCTACGAGCAGTACTTC. The encoded protein is CASSTSTGTGRYEQYF.

The genes are TRBV7-2 and TRBJ2-5; D gene uncertain. This CDR3 has 14 residues. Trimming cost V 3 bases and J 4 bases, with 12 bases left between them. CDR1 SGHTA and CDR2 FQGNSA come from the germline V gene. CDR3: CASSFPPPGETQYF. CDR3 nucleotide sequence: TGTGCCAGCAGCTTTCCCCCGCCGGGAGAGACCCAGTACTTC.

This clone has just one count. The V and J genes are TRBV10-3 and TRBJ2-5; a weak D match, TRBD1 (6 bases). The J call may be wrong; the DNA end is better matched by TRBJ2-7. The CDR3 is 14 residues long. In germline, CDR1 is ENHRY, CDR2 SYGVKD. The CDR3 loop is CAISDGGRTYEQYF. The CDR3 bases are TGTGCCATCAGTGATGGGGGCCGGACCTACGAGCAGTACTTC.

The V gene is TRBV4-1, the J gene TRBJ2-1; TRBD1 is a possible D gene (5 bases). The CDR3 runs 13 residues. Germline V lookup: CDR1 MGHRA, CDR2 YSYEKL. Trimming cost V 2 bases and J 13 bases, with 15 bases left between them. CDR3 in amino acids: CASSQLITGSQFF. CDR3 nucleotides: TGCGCCAGCAGCCAACTAATTACAGGATCCCAGTTCTTC.

This clone was seen a handful of times. The chain combines TRBV19 with TRBJ1-2; 9 bases are a match to TRBD1. V shed 4 bases and J 4 bases; nucleotides not matched to a gene: 1. CDR1 LNHDA and CDR2 SQIVND come from the germline V gene (reference sequence). The CDR3 covers 13 residues. In DNA, the CDR3 is TGTGCCAGTAGTACGGGACAGGGCTATGGCTACACCTTC. The encoded protein is CASSTGQGYGYTF.

This chain links TRBV6-6 with TRBJ2-7, with D perhaps matching TRBD1 or TRBD2 (6 bases each). The length of the CDR3 is 14 residues. Trimming stripped 6 bases from V and 3 bases from J, with 15 bases between. CDR1 and CDR2 (germline): MNHNY, SVGAGI (reference sequence). CDR3 in amino acids: CASSRTGADYEQYF. In nucleotides, the CDR3 is TGTGCCAGCAGCCGAACGGGGGCGGACTACGAGCAGTACTTC.

This clone was seen more than once but under ten times. The chain carries TRBV14 and TRBJ1-4; tentative D call: TRBD1 (6 bases). This CDR3 has 16 amino acids. CDR1 is SGHDN and CDR2 is FVKESK in the germline V gene. Trimming pared 1 base from V and 0 bases from J, leaving 9 bases between. The CDR3 sequence is CASSQATGSTNEKLFF. In DNA, the CDR3 is TGTGCCAGCAGCCAAGCAACAGGGTCAACTAATGAAAAACTGTTTTTT.

This clone has just a few counts. The V call is TRBV7-2, the J call TRBJ2-7; possibly TRBD2 for D (6 bases). Germline V CDR1 and CDR2: SGHTA, FQGNSA. V lost 5 bases, J lost 0 bases, and 14 bases lay in between. This CDR3 has 15 residues. The CDR3 region is CASSAGPVSSYEQYF. The CDR3 nucleotides are TGTGCCAGCAGCGCGGGACCCGTGAGCTCCTACGAGCAGTACTTC.

CDR3 bases: TGTGCCAGCAGCACATGGGGCGCTGGGGCCAACGTCCTGACTTTC. This codes for CASSTWGAGANVLTF. The V and J genes are TRBV7-9 and TRBJ2-6, with TRBD1 as a possible D gene (5 bases). The CDR3 consists of 15 residues. The V end lost 5 bases, the J end lost 2 bases, and 10 bases lay between the germline ends. Looked up from germline, CDR1 is SEHNR and CDR2 is FQNEAQ (reference sequence).

This clone has just a few counts. The rearrangement joins TRBV28 to TRBJ2-1, with 8 bases aligning to TRBD1. The germline V gene has CDR1 MDHEN and CDR2 SYDVKM. There are 16 residues in the CDR3. V gave up 4 bases and J gave up 0 bases; unmatched junction bases: 5. The CDR3 sequence: CASSSPGQVSYNEQFF. The CDR3 bases are TGTGCCAGCAGTTCCCCGGGACAGGTCTCCTACAATGAGCAGTTCTTC.

The chain recombines TRBV18 with TRBJ2-5; 9 bases agree with TRBD1. The CDR3 is 14 residues long. V shed 5 bases and J 5 bases; nucleotides not matched to a gene: 6. Germline-derived CDR1 and CDR2 are KGHSH and LQKENI. The CDR3 DNA follows: TGTGCCAGCTCAACCCGGGACAGGGCCGAGACCCAGTACTTC. Its protein product is CASSTRDRAETQYF.

The genes are TRBV10-3 and TRBJ1-1, with a tentative D call TRBD1 (6 bases). The CDR3 has 12 amino acids. The germline CDR1 and CDR2 sequences are ENHRY and SYGVKD. Between the trimmed V and J ends, which lost 8 bases and 2 bases, there was a span of 9 bases. CDR3 DNA: TGTGCCATCCAAGGGACAAACACTGAAGCTTTCTTT. This translates into CAIQGTNTEAFF.

The gene calls are TRBV10-3 and TRBJ1-5; 8 nucleotides agree with TRBD1. V was clipped by 2 bases and J by 1 base; unmatched bases: 7. The germline V gene has CDR1 ENHRY and CDR2 SYGVKD. This CDR3 is built from 17 residues. The CDR3 nucleotides are TGTGCCATCAGTGAGGCGTACAGGGGGGGGAGCAATCAGCCCCAGCATTTT. It translates to CAISEAYRGGSNQPQHF.

The chain employs TRBV6-6 and TRBJ1-2; 7 nucleotides agree with TRBD1. V lost 6 bases, J lost 5 bases, and 9 bases stayed unmatched. CDR1 MNHNY and CDR2 SVGAGI come from the germline V gene (reference sequence). The CDR3 length is 14 residues. The CDR3 sequence is CASRPPDRTYGYTF. The CDR3 bases are TGTGCCAGCAGACCCCCGGACAGGACTTATGGCTACACCTTC.

V is TRBV5-1 and J is TRBJ2-7; 10 bases fit TRBD1. The junction had 14 bases not matched to a gene; V was cut back by 3 bases and J by 5 bases. Germline loops: CDR1 SGHRS, CDR2 YFSETQ. There are 17 residues in the CDR3. CDR3 residues: CASSSFTQTGGRNEQYF. For the CDR3, the DNA is TGCGCCAGCAGCTCTTTCACTCAGACAGGGGGCCGAAACGAGCAGTACTTC.

As DNA, the CDR3 is TGTGCCAGCAGCCGTACAGCAGGGGTCGGAGAGACCCAGTACTTC. Amino acid sequence: CASSRTAGVGETQYF. J is TRBJ2-5 and V is TRBV5-5; tentatively, D is TRBD1 (6 bases). The CDR3 runs to 15 residues. Germline V gene lookup returns CDR1 SGHKS and CDR2 YYEKEE (reference sequence). Trimming pared 4 bases from V and 4 bases from J, leaving 17 bases between.

Points on this clone: Mismatch with germline at one junction end may stem from a read error. The V gene is TRBV6-5, the J gene TRBJ1-2, with a possible D match to TRBD1 (6 bases). The CDR3 covers 14 residues. CDR1 is MNHEY, CDR2 SVGAGI, per germline. As DNA, the CDR3 is TGTGCCATCAGTGCCGACAGGTCTAACTATGGCTACACCTTC. It specifies CAISADRSNYGYTF.

This clone is a singleton in its sample. This sequence joins TRBV5-8 and TRBJ2-7; D remains ambiguous. The CDR3 sequence is 14 residues long. V was cut by 4 bases and J by 6 bases, with 17 bases left in between. CDR1 SGHTS and CDR2 YDEGEE come from the germline V gene. As DNA, the CDR3 is TGTGCCAGCAGCCTCCCCCCCAGCCGTCGCGAGCAGTACTTC. The encoded protein is CASSLPPSRREQYF.

As for this clone: A junction end diverges from the germline sequence, so it may reflect a read error. V gene TRBV5-1 combines with J gene TRBJ2-1; 14 bases agree with TRBD2. This CDR3 contains 15 residues. CDR1 and CDR2 from the germline V gene are SGHRS and YFSETQ. CDR3 bases: TGCGCCAGCAGCTTGGAACCGGGACTAGCGGGAGAGTGGATCTTC. This codes for CASSLEPGLAGEWIF.

The chain links TRBV6-5 to TRBJ1-1; the D gene is possibly TRBD1 (6 bases). Germline V lookup: CDR1 MNHEY, CDR2 SVGAGI. V was pared by 6 bases and J by 3 bases, with 14 bases between. This CDR3 has 14 amino acids. The CDR3 DNA sequence: TGTGCCAGCAGCAGGACAGCAGGAGACACTGAAGCTTTCTTT. Amino acid sequence: CASSRTAGDTEAFF.

V and J are TRBV4-3 and TRBJ2-1; tentative D call: TRBD2 (6 bases). Germline V gene lookup returns CDR1 LGHNA and CDR2 YSLEER. V was pared by 3 bases and J by 4 bases, with 19 bases between. This CDR3 is 17 amino acids long. For the CDR3, the DNA is TGCGCCAGCAGCCAGGAAGACCCGGGACTGGGATACAATGAGCAGTTCTTC. Translation gives CASSQEDPGLGYNEQFF.

The sample holds a few counts of this clone. The same CDR3 can be traced to other DNA sequences in this sample. This chain joins TRBV4-3 and TRBJ2-1, with 10 bases fitting TRBD2. V dropped 4 bases and J dropped 3; count of bases not matched to a gene: 3. The CDR3 length is 15 residues. Germline V gene data show CDR1 as LGHNA and CDR2 as YSLEER. This chain's CDR3 is CASSPGTSVYNEQFF. As DNA, the CDR3 is TGCGCCAGCAGCCCGGGGACTAGCGTCTACAATGAGCAGTTCTTC.

This clone has a single count. J is TRBJ1-5 and V is TRBV28; D gene uncertain. Between the trimmed V and J ends, which lost 7 bases and 0 bases, there was a span of 16 bases. This CDR3 has 16 residues. CDR1 and CDR2 (germline): MDHEN, SYDVKM. In nucleotides, the CDR3 is TGTGCCAGCACCTCCTCCGGGCATTATAGCAATCAGCCCCAGCATTTT. It codes for CASTSSGHYSNQPQHF. The full variable domain, its missing parts supplied by reference TRBV28 and TRBJ1-5, is DVKVTQSSRYLVKRTGEKVFLECVQDMDHENMFWYRQDPGLGLRLIYFSYDVKMKEKGDIPEGYSVSREKKERFSLILESASTNQTSMYLCASTSSGHYSNQPQHFGDGTRLSIL.